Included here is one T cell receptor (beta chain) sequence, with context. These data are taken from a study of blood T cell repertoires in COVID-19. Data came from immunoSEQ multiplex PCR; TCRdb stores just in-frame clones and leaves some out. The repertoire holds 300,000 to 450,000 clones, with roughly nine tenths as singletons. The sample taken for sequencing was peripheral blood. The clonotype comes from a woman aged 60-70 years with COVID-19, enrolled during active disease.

The chain's CDR3 is CASSPGQTSVGSDTQYF. The CDR3 DNA follows: TGCGCCAGCAGCCCCGGACAAACTTCTGTTGGATCAGATACGCAGTATTTT. The chain links TRBV5-1 to TRBJ2-3, with a weak D call TRBD1 (5 bases). The CDR3 sequence is 17 residues long. V was pared by 4 bases and J by 4 bases, with 22 bases between. Germline assignment: CDR1 SGHRS and CDR2 YFSETQ.